The next 8 T cell receptor beta chains were all read from a single sample in a study of shared clonotypes between healthy human individuals. Data came from immunoSEQ multiplex PCR; TCRdb stores just in-frame clones and leaves some out. Of millions of clones in the sample, 90% to 95% are singletons; the top ten hold roughly 0.15%. Sequencing was done on a sample of naive CD4+ T cells sorted from blood. The subset was: CD45RA+ positively selected. The receptors come from a man between 18 and 35 years old in good health.

This clone was detected only a few times. The CDR3 coding sequence is TGTGCCAGCAGTGAATGGGGGACCGCTAACTATGGCTACACCTTC. This gives the protein CASSEWGTANYGYTF. The rearrangement uses TRBV6-1 and TRBJ1-2, with D possibly matching TRBD1 (5 bases). Germline CDR1 and CDR2: MNHNS and SASEGT. CDR3 length: 15 residues. V lost 2 bases and J 0 bases, leaving 10 bases between the germline ends.

The chain links TRBV6-5 to TRBJ2-5, with 11 bases that match TRBD2. The CDR3 runs 14 residues. V was pared by 6 bases and J by 12 bases, with 12 bases of the junction left unmatched. CDR1 MNHEY and CDR2 SVGAGI come from the germline V gene. The CDR3 DNA is TGTGCCAGCAGGTGGGGACTAGCGGAGCGTGGGGAGTACTTC. Amino acids: CASRWGLAERGEYF.

The J gene is TRBJ2-7, the V gene TRBV2; 10 nucleotides agree with TRBD1. The trim removed 6 bases at V and 1 base at J, leaving 6 bases unmatched. CDR3 length: 15 amino acids. Per the germline V gene, CDR1 is SNHLY and CDR2 is FYNNEI. The CDR3 DNA reads as TGTGCCAGCAGAGAACCGGGACAGGGGTCCTACGAGCAGTACTTC. Translated, it gives CASREPGQGSYEQYF.

This clone was picked up a small number of times. The rearrangement joins TRBV5-5 to TRBJ1-6; the D is unclear. This CDR3 contains 13 residues. V shed 4 bases and J shed 7 bases, with 9 bases lying between them. CDR1 and CDR2 from the germline V gene are SGHKS and YYEKEE (reference sequence). For the CDR3, the DNA is TGTGCCAGCAGCCTTGAATGGAATTCACCCCTCCACTTT. It specifies CASSLEWNSPLHF.

The chain joins TRBV6-1 to TRBJ2-1; D could derive from TRBD1 or TRBD2 (6 bases each). Germline CDR1 is MNHNS and CDR2 is SASEGT. This CDR3 is built from 12 residues. Between the trimmed V and J ends, which lost 7 bases and 14 bases, there was a span of 18 bases. The CDR3 DNA is TGTGCCAGCACCTTTTGGGGGGCCCCAGAGTTCTTC. Translated, it gives CASTFWGAPEFF.

The chain has TRBV4-3 and TRBJ2-3; TRBD1 aligns across 9 bases. The CDR3 covers 17 residues. V shed 3 bases, J shed 3 bases, and the junction held 10 bases outside the gene matches. The germline gives CDR1 LGHNA, CDR2 YSLEER. As DNA, the CDR3 is TGCGCCAGCAGCCAGGCACCCCCGGGACAGGGTACAGATACGCAGTATTTT. Translating gives CASSQAPPGQGTDTQYF.

V and J are TRBV10-2 and TRBJ1-4, with 12 bases identical to TRBD1. The CDR3 loop spans 16 amino acids. CDR1 is WSHSY, CDR2 SAAADI, per germline. The J segment lost 5 bases and the V segment lost 8 bases, leaving 9 bases of the junction unmatched. The CDR3 coding sequence is TGCGCCAGCGTTAGGGACAGGGGGCTTCAGAATGAAAAACTGTTTTTT. Translation gives CASVRDRGLQNEKLFF.

A word on this clone: Other DNA sequences of this sample code for an identical CDR3. The V call is TRBV18, the J call TRBJ2-3; no firm D call. There are 13 residues in the CDR3. V was cut by 3 bases and J by 4 bases, with 8 bases left in between. Looked up from germline, CDR1 is KGHSH and CDR2 is LQKENI. CDR3 sequence reads: CASSPPAADTQYF. The DNA for the CDR3 is TGTGCCAGCTCACCCCCAGCAGCAGATACGCAGTATTTT.